The clone carrying this T cell receptor (beta chain) was observed a handful of times. What it recognizes is unknown. Healthy Caucasians, and only they, were the donors. V was clipped by 3 bases and J by 6 bases, with 6 bases between them. The CDR3 is made up of 12 amino acids. This sample was included in a study of identical twins. Broader study findings: Low generation-probability sequences were in excess among twin-shared out-of-frame alpha sequences. Memory repertoires lacked the insertion deficit that abundant cord blood beta clonotypes showed.

TCRdb re-derived calls from the 5' RACE reads in MiXCR, one entry per CDR3 protein. The repertoire includes under 800,000 distinct CDR3 sequences, over 20% of them detected once, and 4.3% sits in the top ten. Separately, the same data were catalogued under a study of T cells expressing NK-cell markers. From that study: Of eight sequenced donors, seven were HCMV-seropositive and one HCMV-seronegative.

V usage is TRBV12-3 or TRBV12-4 and J usage is TRBJ2-1, with D hard to call. Sequencing was performed on PBMCs. This TCR came from a woman aged 18-35 years in good health. The CDR3, as DNA: TGTGCCAGCAGTTTTATGGGCAATGAGCAGTTCTTC. Its protein is CASSFMGNEQFF.